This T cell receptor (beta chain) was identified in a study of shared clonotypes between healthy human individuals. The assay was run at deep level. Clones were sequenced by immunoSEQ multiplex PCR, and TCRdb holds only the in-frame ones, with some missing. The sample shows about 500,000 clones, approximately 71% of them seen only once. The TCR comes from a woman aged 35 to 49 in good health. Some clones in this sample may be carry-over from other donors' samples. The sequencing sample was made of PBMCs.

The chain's CDR3 is CASSSGTGELDEQYF. For the CDR3, the DNA is TGTGCCAGCAGCTCGGGGACAGGGGAACTGGACGAGCAGTACTTC. The chain has TRBV5-6 and TRBJ2-7; 10 bases match TRBD1. Germline values: CDR1 SGHDT, CDR2 YYEEEE. Germline trimming cut 3 bases from V and 5 bases from J; bases unmatched to any gene: 8. The CDR3 is 15 amino acids.